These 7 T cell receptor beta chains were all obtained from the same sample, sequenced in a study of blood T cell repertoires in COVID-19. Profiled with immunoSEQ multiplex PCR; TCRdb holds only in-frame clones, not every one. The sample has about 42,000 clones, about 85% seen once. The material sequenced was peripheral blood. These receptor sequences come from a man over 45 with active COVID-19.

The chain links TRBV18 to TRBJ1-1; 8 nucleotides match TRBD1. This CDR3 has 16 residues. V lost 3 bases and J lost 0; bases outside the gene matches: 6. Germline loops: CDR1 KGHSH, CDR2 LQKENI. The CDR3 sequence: CASSPGQAKMNTEAFF. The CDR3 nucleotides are TGTGCCAGCTCACCGGGACAGGCGAAAATGAACACTGAAGCTTTCTTT.

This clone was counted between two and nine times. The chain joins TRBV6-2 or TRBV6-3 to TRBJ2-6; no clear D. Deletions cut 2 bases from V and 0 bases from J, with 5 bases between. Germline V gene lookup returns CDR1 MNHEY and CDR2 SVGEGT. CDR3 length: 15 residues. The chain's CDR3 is CASSYVNSGANVLTF. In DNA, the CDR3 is TGTGCCAGCAGTTACGTTAACTCTGGGGCCAACGTCCTGACTTTC.

Here the CDR3 reads CASSRGPLYEQYF. CDR3 DNA: TGTGCCAGCAGTAGGGGGCCTTTGTACGAGCAGTACTTC. The chain carries TRBV7-3 and TRBJ2-7; 7 bases agree with TRBD1. The germline V gene encodes CDR1 SGHTA and CDR2 FQGTGA. The CDR3 covers 13 residues. With 6 bases clipped from V and 4 bases from J, the junction kept 6 bases outside the gene matches.

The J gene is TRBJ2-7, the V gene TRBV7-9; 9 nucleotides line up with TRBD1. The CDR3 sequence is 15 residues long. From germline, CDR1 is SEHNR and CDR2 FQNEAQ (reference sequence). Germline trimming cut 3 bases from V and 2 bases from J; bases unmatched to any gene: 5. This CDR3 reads CASSFSGQGAYEQYF. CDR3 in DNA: TGTGCCAGCAGCTTTTCGGGACAGGGCGCCTACGAGCAGTACTTC.

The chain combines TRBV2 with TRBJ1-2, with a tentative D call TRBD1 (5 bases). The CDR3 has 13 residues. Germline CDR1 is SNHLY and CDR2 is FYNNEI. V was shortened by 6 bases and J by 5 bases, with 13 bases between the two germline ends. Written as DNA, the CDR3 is TGTGCCAGCAGGCCTGCAGGGTTATATGGCTACACCTTC. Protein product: CASRPAGLYGYTF.

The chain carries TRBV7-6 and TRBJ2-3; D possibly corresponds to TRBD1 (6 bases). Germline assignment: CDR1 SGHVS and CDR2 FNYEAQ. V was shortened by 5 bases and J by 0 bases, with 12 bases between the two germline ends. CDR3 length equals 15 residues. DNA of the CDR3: TGTGCCAGCAGCCAGGACAGTCATAGCACAGATACGCAGTATTTT. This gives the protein CASSQDSHSTDTQYF.

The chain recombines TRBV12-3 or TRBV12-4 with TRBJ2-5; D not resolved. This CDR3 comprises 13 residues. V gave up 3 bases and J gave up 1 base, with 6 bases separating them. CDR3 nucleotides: TGTGCCAGCAGTTTCTTTCCCCAAGAGACCCAGTACTTC. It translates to CASSFFPQETQYF.